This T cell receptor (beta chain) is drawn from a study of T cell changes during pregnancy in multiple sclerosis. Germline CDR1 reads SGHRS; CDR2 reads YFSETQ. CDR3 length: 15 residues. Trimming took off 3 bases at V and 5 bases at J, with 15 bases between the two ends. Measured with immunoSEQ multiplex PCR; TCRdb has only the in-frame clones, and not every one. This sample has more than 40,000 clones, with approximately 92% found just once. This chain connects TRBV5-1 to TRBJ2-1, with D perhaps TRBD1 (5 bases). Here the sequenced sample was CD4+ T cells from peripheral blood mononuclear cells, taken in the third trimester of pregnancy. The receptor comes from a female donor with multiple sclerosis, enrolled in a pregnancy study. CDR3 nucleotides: TGCGCCAGCAGCTCCACGGCAGGGTTTGACAATGAGCAGTTCTTC. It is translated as CASSSTAGFDNEQFF.